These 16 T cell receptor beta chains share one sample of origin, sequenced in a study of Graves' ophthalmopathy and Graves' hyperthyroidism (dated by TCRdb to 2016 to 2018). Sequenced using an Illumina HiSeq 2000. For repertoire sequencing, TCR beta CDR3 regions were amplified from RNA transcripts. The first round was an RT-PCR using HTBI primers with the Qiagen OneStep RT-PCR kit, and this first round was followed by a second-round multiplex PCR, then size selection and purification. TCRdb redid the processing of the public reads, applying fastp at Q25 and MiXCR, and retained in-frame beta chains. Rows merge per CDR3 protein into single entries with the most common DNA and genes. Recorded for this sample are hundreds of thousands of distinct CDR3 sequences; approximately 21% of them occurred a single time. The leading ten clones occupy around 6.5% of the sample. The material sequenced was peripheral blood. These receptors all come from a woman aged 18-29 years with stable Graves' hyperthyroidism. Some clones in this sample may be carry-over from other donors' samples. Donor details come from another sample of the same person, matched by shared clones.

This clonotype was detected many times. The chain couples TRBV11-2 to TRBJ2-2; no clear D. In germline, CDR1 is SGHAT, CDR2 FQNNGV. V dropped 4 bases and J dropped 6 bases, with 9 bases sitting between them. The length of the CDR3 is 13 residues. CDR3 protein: CASSSLWPGELFF. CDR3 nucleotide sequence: TGTGCCAGCAGCTCCCTGTGGCCCGGGGAGCTGTTTTTT. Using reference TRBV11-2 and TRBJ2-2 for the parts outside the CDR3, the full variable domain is EAGVAQSPRYKIIEKRQSVAFWCNPISGHATLYWYQQILGQGPKLLIQFQNNGVVDDSQLPKDRFSAERLKGVDSTLKIQPAKLEDSAVYLCASSSLWPGELFFGEGSRLTVL.

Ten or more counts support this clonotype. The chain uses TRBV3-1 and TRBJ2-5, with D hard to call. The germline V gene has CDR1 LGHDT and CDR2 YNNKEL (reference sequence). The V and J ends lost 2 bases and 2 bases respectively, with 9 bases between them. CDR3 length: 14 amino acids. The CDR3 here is CASSQFSEQETQYF. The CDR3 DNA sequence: TGTGCCAGCAGCCAATTCTCGGAACAAGAGACCCAGTACTTC.

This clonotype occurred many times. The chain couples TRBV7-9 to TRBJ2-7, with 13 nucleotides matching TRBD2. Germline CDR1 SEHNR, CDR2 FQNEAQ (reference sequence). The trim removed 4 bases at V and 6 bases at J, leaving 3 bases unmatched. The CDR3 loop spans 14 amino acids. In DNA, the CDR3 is TGTGCCAGCAGCTCCGGGACTAGCGGGACCGAGCAGTACTTC. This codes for CASSSGTSGTEQYF.

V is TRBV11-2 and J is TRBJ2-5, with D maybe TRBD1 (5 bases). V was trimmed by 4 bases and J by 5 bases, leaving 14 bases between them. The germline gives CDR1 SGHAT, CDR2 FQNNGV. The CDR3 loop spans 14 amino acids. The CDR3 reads CASSSQGGLETQYF. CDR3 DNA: TGTGCCAGCAGCTCTCAGGGTGGATTGGAGACCCAGTACTTC.

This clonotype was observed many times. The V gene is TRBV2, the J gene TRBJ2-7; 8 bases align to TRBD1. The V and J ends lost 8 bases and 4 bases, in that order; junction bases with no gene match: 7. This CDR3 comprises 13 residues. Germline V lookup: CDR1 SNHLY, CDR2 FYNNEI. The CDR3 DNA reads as TGTGCCAGCCGGGACAGGAATGAGTACGAGCAGTACTTC. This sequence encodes CASRDRNEYEQYF.

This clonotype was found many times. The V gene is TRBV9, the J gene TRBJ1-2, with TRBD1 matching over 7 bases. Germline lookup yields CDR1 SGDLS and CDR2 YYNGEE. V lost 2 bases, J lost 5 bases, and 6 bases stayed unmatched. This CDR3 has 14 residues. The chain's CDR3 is CASSVYDRDYGYTF. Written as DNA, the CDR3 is TGTGCCAGCAGCGTGTACGACAGGGATTATGGCTACACCTTC.

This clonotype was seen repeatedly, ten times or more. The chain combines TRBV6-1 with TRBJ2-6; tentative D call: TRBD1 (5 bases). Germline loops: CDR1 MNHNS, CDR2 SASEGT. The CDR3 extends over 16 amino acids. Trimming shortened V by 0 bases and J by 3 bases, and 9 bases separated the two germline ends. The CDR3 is CASSEAGRVGANVLTF. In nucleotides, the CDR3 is TGTGCCAGCAGTGAAGCGGGCAGGGTTGGGGCCAACGTCCTGACTTTC.

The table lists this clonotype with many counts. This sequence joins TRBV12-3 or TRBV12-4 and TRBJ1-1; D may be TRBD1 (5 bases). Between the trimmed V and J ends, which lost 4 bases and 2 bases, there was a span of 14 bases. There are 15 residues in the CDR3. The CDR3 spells CASSSLLTANTEAFF. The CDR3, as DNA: TGTGCCAGCAGTTCCCTATTGACAGCTAACACTGAAGCTTTCTTT.

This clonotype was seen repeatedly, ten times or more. Here the CDR3 reads CASSFTGTVEAFF. CDR3 DNA: TGTGCCAGCAGCTTTACCGGGACTGTGGAAGCTTTCTTT. The chain links TRBV3-1 to TRBJ1-1; D might be TRBD1 (5 bases). The CDR3 extends over 13 amino acids. The V end lost 5 bases, the J end lost 8 bases, and 15 bases lay between the germline ends. CDR1 is LGHDT, CDR2 YNNKEL, per germline (reference sequence).

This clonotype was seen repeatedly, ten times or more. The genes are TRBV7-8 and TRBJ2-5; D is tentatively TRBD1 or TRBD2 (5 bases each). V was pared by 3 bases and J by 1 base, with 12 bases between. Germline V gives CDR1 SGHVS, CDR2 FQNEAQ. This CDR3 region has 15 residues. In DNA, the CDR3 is TGTGCCAGCAGCTTTGTAACGGGGCTCCAAGAGACCCAGTACTTC. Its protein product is CASSFVTGLQETQYF.

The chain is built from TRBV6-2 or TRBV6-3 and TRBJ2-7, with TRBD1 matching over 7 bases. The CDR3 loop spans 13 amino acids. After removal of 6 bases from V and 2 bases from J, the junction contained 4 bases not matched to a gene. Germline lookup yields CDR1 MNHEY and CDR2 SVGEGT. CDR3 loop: CASRADRAYEQYF. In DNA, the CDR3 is TGTGCCAGCAGAGCTGACAGGGCCTACGAGCAGTACTTC.

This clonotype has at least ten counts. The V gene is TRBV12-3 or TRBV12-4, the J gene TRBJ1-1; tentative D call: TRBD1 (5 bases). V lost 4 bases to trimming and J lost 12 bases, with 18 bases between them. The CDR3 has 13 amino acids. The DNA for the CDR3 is TGTGCCAGCAGTTATGGGGGATCGCGGTTTTCTTTCTTT. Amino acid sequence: CASSYGGSRFSFF.

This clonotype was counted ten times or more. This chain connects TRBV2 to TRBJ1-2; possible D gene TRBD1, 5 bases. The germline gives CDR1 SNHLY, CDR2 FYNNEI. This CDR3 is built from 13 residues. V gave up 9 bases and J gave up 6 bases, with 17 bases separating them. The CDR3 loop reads CARASGTGNGYTF. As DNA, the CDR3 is TGTGCCAGGGCGTCGGGGACGGGGAATGGCTACACCTTC.

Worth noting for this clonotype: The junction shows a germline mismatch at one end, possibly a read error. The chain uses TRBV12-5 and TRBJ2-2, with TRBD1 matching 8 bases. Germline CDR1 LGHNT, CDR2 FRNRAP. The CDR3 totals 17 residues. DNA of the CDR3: TGTGCTAGTGGTTTGGTTTTAGGGACAGGAGACACCGGGGAGCTGTGTTTT. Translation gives CASGLVLGTGDTGELCF.

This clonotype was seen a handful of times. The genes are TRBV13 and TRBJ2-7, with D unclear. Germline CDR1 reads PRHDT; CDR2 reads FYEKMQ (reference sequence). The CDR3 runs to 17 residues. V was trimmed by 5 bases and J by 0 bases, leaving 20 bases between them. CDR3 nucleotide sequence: TGTGCCAGCAGCCTCCGGACCCCTAGGTCCTTCTCCTACGAGCAGTACTTC. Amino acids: CASSLRTPRSFSYEQYF.

CDR3 nucleotides: TGTGCCAGCAGACTAGCGGGAACAGACGAGCAGTACTTC. Protein: CASRLAGTDEQYF. The gene calls are TRBV28 and TRBJ2-7; 10 bases fit TRBD2. The germline gives CDR1 MDHEN, CDR2 SYDVKM. V gave up 6 bases and J gave up 5 bases; unmatched junction bases: 4. The CDR3 consists of 13 residues.